This T cell receptor (beta chain) derives from a study of blood T cell repertoires in COVID-19. Study-wide background: Collection of acute and convalescent COVID-19 samples took place in the United States, Italy and Spain. T cells, B-cell-depleted T cells, or PBMCs provided the cDNA or gDNA that served as material.

CDR1 GTSNPN and CDR2 SVGIG come from the germline V gene (reference sequence). Trimming shortened V by 4 bases and J by 6 bases, and 13 bases separated the two germline ends. This CDR3 comprises 12 residues. Study processing details: Reference gene primer amplification gave estimated nucleated cell counts. Only in-frame clones appear in the TCRdb table, and some are missing; sequencing was by immunoSEQ multiplex PCR. V, J and clone size are those of that table, while D and trimming were read from the DNA. The sample records just over 80,000 clones, about 70% being singletons. This receptor was taken from a woman of 80 years or more with active or convalescent COVID-19. V is TRBV30 and J is TRBJ2-7; D perhaps matches TRBD1 (5 bases). Sequenced material: peripheral blood. The CDR3 DNA follows: TGTGCCTGGAACATGCAGGGTCTCGAGCAGTACTTC. It yields the protein CAWNMQGLEQYF.